This entry describes one TCR beta chain. TEMRA cells underwent FACS enrichment and CD8+ and CD4+ T cells underwent negative isolation. The data stem from a study of CD8 T cells in Susac syndrome. RNA in amounts of 0.5 to 1 ug was reverse transcribed with random hexamers. TCRdb ran MiXCR on the immunoSEQ multiplex PCR reads and lists one entry per CDR3 protein. This table has roughly 70,000 distinct CDR3 sequences, 96% appearing once. The V end was cut by 0 bases, the J end by 2 bases, with 8 bases between. The CDR3 sequence is 15 residues long. The germline V gene has CDR1 SGDLS and CDR2 YYNGEE. The chain employs TRBV9 and TRBJ1-4; perhaps TRBD1 as D (6 bases). This clonotype was sampled from a human donor with multiple sclerosis. Specimen: CD4+ T cells from PBMCs. CDR3 loop: CASSVGGQTNEKLFF. CDR3 sequence (DNA): TGTGCCAGCAGCGTAGGCGGACAGACTAATGAAAAACTGTTTTTT.